Here is one T cell receptor beta chain with its context. Treatment-naive patients with stable or active relapsing-remitting disease were the multiple sclerosis controls. Negative isolation was applied to CD8+ and CD4+ T cells, and FACS enrichment was applied to TEMRA cells. The data originate from a study of CD8 T cells in Susac syndrome. With random hexamers, about 0.5 to 1 ug RNA was reverse transcribed. The amplification used immunoSEQ multiplex PCR on TCR beta CDR3; it spanned 54 Vbeta and 13 Jbeta. TCRdb ran MiXCR on the immunoSEQ multiplex PCR reads and lists one entry per CDR3 protein. The sample has some 260,000 distinct CDR3 sequences, about 85% seen once; the top ten hold over 0.1%. The CDR3 totals 14 residues. Germline CDR1 and CDR2: MNHEY and SMNVEV (reference sequence). The V gene end was trimmed by 2 bases and the J gene end by 4 bases; junction bases not matched to a gene: 3.

The sequencing input was CD8+ T cells from PBMCs. This sequence joins TRBV27 and TRBJ1-2, with 8 positions matching TRBD1. The sequence was obtained from a human donor with multiple sclerosis. The CDR3 reads CASSLGQGAYGYTF. CDR3 DNA: TGTGCCAGCAGTTTAGGGCAGGGGGCCTATGGCTACACCTTC.